This TCR beta chain stems from a study of OX40 agonist ivuxolimab in advanced cancers. As for the study in general: Ivuxolimab is an agonistic anti-OX40 (CD134) antibody, and patients were treated with it. Dose-escalation patients suffered from hepatocellular carcinoma, melanoma, renal cell or head and neck cancer.

This CDR3 region has 15 residues. CDR1 and CDR2 from the germline V gene are SEHNR and FQNEAQ (reference sequence). V lost 5 bases to trimming and J lost 4 bases, with 14 bases between them. Only in-frame clones appear in the TCRdb table, and some are missing; sequencing was by immunoSEQ multiplex PCR. The repertoire holds tens of thousands of clones, with 80% to 90% as singletons. The V gene is TRBV7-9, the J gene TRBJ1-4; no clear D gene. Specimen: CD4+ or CD8+ T cells sorted from blood, collected in a trial of the OX40 agonist ivuxolimab. This TCR was sampled from an adult with an advanced solid tumor such as melanoma, head and neck, liver or kidney cancer. Here the CDR3 DNA reads TGTGCCAGCAGCCCCCTCTCCAACGTTAATGAAAAACTGTTTTTT. Residues: CASSPLSNVNEKLFF. The full variable domain, with the rest looked up from reference TRBV7-9 and TRBJ1-4, is DTGVSQNPRHKITKRGQNVTFRCDPISEHNRLYWYRQTLGQGPEFLTYFQNEAQLEKSRLLSDRFSAERPKGSFSTLEIQRTEQGDSAMYLCASSPLSNVNEKLFFGSGTQLSVL.